This TCR beta chain originates from a study of regulatory T cells in long-lasting Graves disease. A note on this clonotype: This may arise from a read error, as a much more abundant clone is one base away. Without the conserved terminal phenylalanine or tryptophan, this CDR3 likely stems from a read error.

This CDR3 is 14 amino acids long. The germline gives CDR1 MNHEY, CDR2 SVGEGT. The germline V and J ends were trimmed by 7 bases and 3 bases, with 15 bases remaining between them. Time point described: persistent/refractory GD, antithyroid drugs over 5 years with positive TRAb. The TCR library was prepared using RNA isolated from PBMCs. Arm-PCR of CDR3 regions and iRepertoire HTBI primers were used to build TCR beta libraries. TCRdb passed the multiplex PCR reads through MiXCR, listing each CDR3 protein once. The table lists 650,000 to 850,000 distinct CDR3 sequences, about 30% of them singletons. The material sequenced was peripheral blood mononuclear cells (PBMCs), taken when the disease was refractory, from a patient treated with antithyroid drugs. This receptor was obtained from a female donor with Graves disease. The rearrangement joins TRBV6-2 or TRBV6-3 to TRBJ1-1; D perhaps matches TRBD1 (5 bases). This chain's CDR3 is CASNEQGWDTEAFL. The CDR3 region has the DNA TGTGCCAGCAACGAGCAGGGTTGGGACACTGAAGCTTTCCTT.